This TCR beta chain is from a study of somatic mutations in cytotoxic T cells in rheumatoid arthritis. V lost 3 bases and J lost 8, with 16 bases in between. The CDR3 extends over 15 amino acids. Germline assignment: CDR1 SGHNT and CDR2 YENEEA. The data were produced by immunoSEQ multiplex PCR, yet TCRdb's version contains in-frame clones alone and is incomplete. The sample lists 9,000 to 15,000 clones; 74% were seen once. The sequence was obtained from a woman aged 40 to 49 in good health. The rearrangement joins TRBV11-3 to TRBJ2-2; the D gene could be TRBD1 or TRBD2 (5 bases each). Input material: CD8+ T cells sorted from blood. CDR3 nucleotide sequence: TGTGCCAGCAGCTTCGGACCTGGGGGAGCGGGGGAGCTGTTTTTT. Translation gives CASSFGPGGAGELFF.